Sequencing of this T cell receptor (beta chain) was carried out in a study of blood T cell repertoires in COVID-19. In the authors' workflow: Nucleated cell counts were estimated from reference gene primer amplification. Generated by immunoSEQ multiplex PCR, the TCRdb table keeps only in-frame clones and is missing some. The V and J calls and clone size are taken from that table; D and trimming were inferred from the DNA. The table lists more than 95,000 clones, around nine tenths of them singletons, with over 15% in the top ten. This clone appeared once. Material for sequencing was peripheral blood. This sequence originates from a woman over 75 in a cohort sampled during active COVID-19.

The CDR3 nucleotides read TGTGCCACCAGCAACCGACCGGGACAGGTCTATGGCTACACCTTC. Protein sequence: CATSNRPGQVYGYTF. The chain uses TRBV15 and TRBJ1-2; 8 positions agree with TRBD1. J gave up 4 bases and V 4 bases, and 8 bases lay outside the gene matches. Germline V CDR1 and CDR2: LNHNV, YYDKDF (reference sequence). The CDR3 covers 15 residues.